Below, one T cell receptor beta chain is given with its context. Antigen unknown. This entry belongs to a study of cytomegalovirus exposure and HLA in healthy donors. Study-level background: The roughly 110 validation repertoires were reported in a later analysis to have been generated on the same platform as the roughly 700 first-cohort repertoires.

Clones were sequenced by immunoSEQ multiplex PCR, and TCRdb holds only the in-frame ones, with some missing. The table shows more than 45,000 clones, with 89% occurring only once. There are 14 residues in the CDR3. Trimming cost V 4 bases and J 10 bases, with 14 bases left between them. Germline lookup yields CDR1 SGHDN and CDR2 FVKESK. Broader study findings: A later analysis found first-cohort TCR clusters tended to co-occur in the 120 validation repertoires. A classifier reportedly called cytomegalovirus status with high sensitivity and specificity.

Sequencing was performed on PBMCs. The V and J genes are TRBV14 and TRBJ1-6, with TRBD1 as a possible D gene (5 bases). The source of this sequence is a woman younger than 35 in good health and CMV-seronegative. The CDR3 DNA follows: TGTGCCAGCAGCCCCATATGGGGGGGGTCACCCCTCCACTTT. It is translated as CASSPIWGGSPLHF.